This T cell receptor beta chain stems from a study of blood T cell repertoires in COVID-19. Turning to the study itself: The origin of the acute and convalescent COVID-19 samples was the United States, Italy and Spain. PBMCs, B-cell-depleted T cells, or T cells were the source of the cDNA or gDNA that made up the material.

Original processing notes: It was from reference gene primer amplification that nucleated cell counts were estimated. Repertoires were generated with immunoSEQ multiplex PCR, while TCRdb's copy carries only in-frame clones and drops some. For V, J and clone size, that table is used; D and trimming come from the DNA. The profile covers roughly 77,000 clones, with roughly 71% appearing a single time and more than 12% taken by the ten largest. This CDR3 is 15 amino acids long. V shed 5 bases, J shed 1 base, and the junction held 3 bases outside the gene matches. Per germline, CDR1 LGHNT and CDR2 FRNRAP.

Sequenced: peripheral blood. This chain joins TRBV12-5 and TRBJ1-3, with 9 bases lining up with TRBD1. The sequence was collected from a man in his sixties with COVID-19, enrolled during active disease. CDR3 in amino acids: CASGPGQGSGNTIYF. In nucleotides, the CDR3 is TGTGCTAGTGGTCCGGGACAGGGTTCTGGAAACACCATATATTTT.